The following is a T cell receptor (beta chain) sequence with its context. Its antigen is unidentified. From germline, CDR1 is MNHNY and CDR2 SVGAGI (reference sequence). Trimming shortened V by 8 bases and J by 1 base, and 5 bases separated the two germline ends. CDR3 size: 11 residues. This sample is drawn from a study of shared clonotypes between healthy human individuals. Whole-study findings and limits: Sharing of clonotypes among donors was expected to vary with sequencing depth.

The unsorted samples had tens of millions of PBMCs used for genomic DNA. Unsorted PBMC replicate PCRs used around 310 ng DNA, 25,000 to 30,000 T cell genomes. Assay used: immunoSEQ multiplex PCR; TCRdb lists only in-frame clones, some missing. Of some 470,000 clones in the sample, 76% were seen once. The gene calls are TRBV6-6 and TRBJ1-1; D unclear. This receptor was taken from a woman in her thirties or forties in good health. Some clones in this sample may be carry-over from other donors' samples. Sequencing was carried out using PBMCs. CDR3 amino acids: CASEENTEAFF. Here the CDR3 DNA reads TGTGCCAGCGAAGAGAACACTGAAGCTTTCTTT.